These 32 T cell receptor beta chains came from one sample sequenced in a study of OX40 agonist ivuxolimab in advanced cancers. The protocol used for the library was the immunoSEQ multiplex PCR assay. The table was pulled from immuneACCESS by TCRdb, which kept in-frame rearrangements only. Such tables lose some clones; where checked, under half of the loss comes from unresolved V genes, and the rest has no known cause. The sample table shows about 82,000 clones, and about 85% are seen once. About 2.3% of the sample lies in the top ten. This material consisted of CD4+ or CD8+ T cells sorted from blood, taken in a trial of the OX40 agonist ivuxolimab. These receptors were obtained from an adult with an advanced solid tumor such as melanoma, head and neck, liver or kidney cancer.

The rearrangement uses TRBV30 and TRBJ1-6; possibly TRBD1 for D (6 bases). V lost 0 bases, J lost 3 bases, and 18 bases lay in between. CDR3 length equals 18 residues. In germline, CDR1 is GTSNPN, CDR2 SVGIG (reference sequence). CDR3 in amino acids: CAWSVSGSGAFYNSPLHF. CDR3 nucleotides: TGTGCCTGGAGTGTATCCGGGTCAGGGGCATTCTATAATTCACCCCTCCACTTT.

The genes are TRBV19 and TRBJ1-1; D is perhaps TRBD1 (5 bases). Germline lookup yields CDR1 LNHDA and CDR2 SQIVND (reference sequence). V was pared by 1 base and J by 8 bases, with 14 bases between. The CDR3 runs to 14 residues. The CDR3 DNA reads as TGTGCCAGTAGTATAGGGAGGACAAGACCAGAAGCTTTCTTT. It yields the protein CASSIGRTRPEAFF.

V gene TRBV4-3 combines with J gene TRBJ1-6; 8 bases agree with TRBD1. Germline V gene lookup returns CDR1 LGHNA and CDR2 YSLEER. This CDR3 contains 17 residues. V lost 4 bases to trimming and J lost 7 bases; unmatched junction nucleotides: 12. DNA of the CDR3: TGCGCCAGCAGCCGAAGTTCGGCAGGGGGCGGCAATTCACCCCTCCACTTT. Its protein is CASSRSSAGGGNSPLHF.

The chain recombines TRBV15 with TRBJ1-5; D is unresolved. The CDR3 extends over 14 amino acids. The germline V gene encodes CDR1 LNHNV and CDR2 YYDKDF (reference sequence). Trimming cost V 1 base and J 6 bases, with 10 bases left between them. CDR3 nucleotide sequence: TGTGCCACCAGCAGAGGTGGAAGTCCTCAGCCCCAGCATTTT. Protein: CATSRGGSPQPQHF.

The gene calls are TRBV29-1 and TRBJ1-5, with a weak D call TRBD1 (5 bases). Germline CDR1 SQVTM, CDR2 ANQGSEA. The CDR3 loop spans 13 amino acids. Deletions cut 4 bases from V and 7 bases from J, with 14 bases between. The DNA for the CDR3 is TGCAGCGTTGGGATGGGGCAATGGCAGCCCCAGCATTTT. It codes for CSVGMGQWQPQHF.

The CDR3 DNA sequence: TGTGCCTGGAACCCCAGGGTAGACTATGGCTACACCTTC. Protein sequence: CAWNPRVDYGYTF. The rearrangement joins TRBV30 to TRBJ1-2, with D tentatively TRBD1 (5 bases). Trimming cost V 4 bases and J 3 bases, with 12 bases left between them. The CDR3 sequence is 13 residues long. Germline V gene data show CDR1 as GTSNPN and CDR2 as SVGIG (reference sequence).

CDR3: CASSSSSNLGGGNTIYF. The CDR3 DNA reads as TGTGCCAGCAGCTCCTCCTCGAACCTAGGAGGGGGAAACACCATATATTTT. The rearrangement joins TRBV7-6 to TRBJ1-3; no reliable D call. In germline, CDR1 is SGHVS, CDR2 FNYEAQ. The V end was cut by 4 bases, the J end by 4 bases, with 20 bases between. The CDR3 totals 17 residues.

J is TRBJ2-1 and V is TRBV28; no definite D call. Trimming took off 1 base at V and 4 bases at J, with 11 bases between the two ends. Per germline, CDR1 MDHEN and CDR2 SYDVKM. This CDR3 contains 15 residues. The DNA for the CDR3 is TGTGCCAGCAGTTTATTTTCTAGAAGGTACAATGAGCAGTTCTTC. This encodes CASSLFSRRYNEQFF.

The chain uses TRBV9 and TRBJ2-3; D is perhaps TRBD2 (6 bases). Trimming cost V 2 bases and J 2 bases, with 12 bases left between them. The CDR3 totals 15 residues. From germline, CDR1 is SGDLS and CDR2 YYNGEE. The CDR3 spells CASSVAGTSTDTQYF. The CDR3 DNA is TGTGCCAGCAGCGTTGCCGGGACTTCCACAGATACGCAGTATTTT.

The chain recombines TRBV20-1 with TRBJ1-2, with D unresolved. Germline lookup yields CDR1 DFQATT and CDR2 SNEGSKA (reference sequence). The CDR3 consists of 11 residues. The V and J ends lost 0 bases and 5 bases respectively, with 4 bases between them. CDR3 sequence reads: CSAREGYGYTF. The CDR3 DNA sequence: TGCAGTGCTAGAGAGGGTTATGGCTACACCTTC.

The chain recombines TRBV4-2 with TRBJ2-3; 7 positions agree with TRBD1. CDR1 is LGHNA, CDR2 YNFKEQ, per germline. With 3 bases clipped from V and 4 bases from J, the junction kept 7 bases outside the gene matches. The CDR3 has 15 amino acids. CDR3 region: CASSQAGGSADTQYF. The CDR3 nucleotides are TGTGCCAGCAGCCAGGCAGGGGGAAGCGCAGATACGCAGTATTTT.

The genes are TRBV5-6 and TRBJ2-5, with 11 bases aligning to TRBD2. V lost 2 bases, J lost 2 bases, and 5 bases stayed unmatched. Germline V gives CDR1 SGHDT, CDR2 YYEEEE. The CDR3 loop spans 16 amino acids. CDR3 residues: CASSLGLAGAQETQYF. The CDR3 DNA sequence: TGTGCCAGCAGCTTAGGACTAGCGGGCGCACAAGAGACCCAGTACTTC.

V is TRBV6-1 and J is TRBJ1-5, with 9 positions matching TRBD1. The CDR3 loop spans 16 amino acids. With 4 bases clipped from V and 5 bases from J, the junction kept 9 bases outside the gene matches. Germline V gene data show CDR1 as MNHNS and CDR2 as SASEGT. The CDR3 region is CASSGSRRQGDQPQHF. The CDR3 nucleotides read TGTGCCAGCAGTGGTTCCCGCAGACAGGGGGATCAGCCCCAGCATTTT.

The V and J genes are TRBV28 and TRBJ2-5, with 10 bases lining up with TRBD2. Trimming removed 5 bases from V and 0 bases from J; junction bases left unmatched: 3. The CDR3 has 15 amino acids. The germline gives CDR1 MDHEN, CDR2 SYDVKM. CDR3 in amino acids: CASSTAGGYQETQYF. The DNA for the CDR3 is TGTGCCAGCAGTACAGCGGGGGGGTACCAAGAGACCCAGTACTTC.

The genes are TRBV28 and TRBJ2-7; no clear D gene. Germline V CDR1 and CDR2: MDHEN, SYDVKM. The CDR3 loop spans 11 amino acids. V lost 7 bases to trimming and J lost 3 bases, with 7 bases between them. CDR3 loop: CASTANYEQYF. Here the CDR3 DNA reads TGTGCCAGCACGGCTAACTACGAGCAGTACTTC.

The chain employs TRBV6-5 and TRBJ2-7, with 8 nucleotides matching TRBD1. Germline V CDR1 and CDR2: MNHEY, SVGAGI. The V and J ends lost 7 bases and 3 bases, in that order; junction bases with no gene match: 8. The CDR3 runs 14 residues. The CDR3 bases are TGTGCCAGCATTACCCGGACAGGGAACTACGAGCAGTACTTC. Encoded protein: CASITRTGNYEQYF.

The chain uses TRBV6-1 and TRBJ2-5; D is possibly TRBD2 (6 bases). The CDR3 extends over 13 amino acids. Germline loops: CDR1 MNHNS, CDR2 SASEGT. With 6 bases removed from V and 1 base from J, the gap between germline ends came to 9 bases. CDR3 sequence reads: CASRDYGQETQYF. The CDR3 DNA reads as TGTGCCAGCAGGGACTATGGCCAAGAGACCCAGTACTTC.

This clone has just one count. This chain joins TRBV30 and TRBJ1-6, with a weak D call TRBD1 (6 bases). Trimming cost V 4 bases and J 3 bases, with 7 bases left between them. Germline CDR1 and CDR2: GTSNPN and SVGIG (reference sequence). The CDR3 consists of 13 residues. The CDR3 loop reads CAWNRVYNSPLHF. As DNA, the CDR3 is TGTGCCTGGAACAGGGTCTATAATTCACCCCTCCACTTT.

The chain couples TRBV11-3 to TRBJ1-1; D perhaps matches TRBD1 (5 bases). The CDR3 covers 12 residues. V was clipped by 6 bases and J by 10 bases, with 15 bases between them. Germline CDR1 SGHNT, CDR2 YENEEA. This chain's CDR3 is CASSTYRTGAFF. Written as DNA, the CDR3 is TGTGCCAGCAGTACGTACAGGACCGGAGCTTTCTTT.

This chain connects TRBV19 to TRBJ2-1; unclear D gene. Germline lookup yields CDR1 LNHDA and CDR2 SQIVND (reference sequence). The CDR3 consists of 13 residues. V was pared by 5 bases and J by 8 bases, with 13 bases between. CDR3 in amino acids: CASSSTSYDEQFF. The CDR3 region has the DNA TGTGCCAGTAGTTCGACCAGTTACGATGAGCAGTTCTTC.

This clone was observed a single time. The J gene is TRBJ2-5, the V gene TRBV7-3; no clear D. The V and J ends lost 5 bases and 1 base respectively, with 11 bases between them. Germline values: CDR1 SGHTA, CDR2 FQGTGA. CDR3 length: 14 residues. The CDR3 sequence is CASSPTPSQETQYF. The CDR3 DNA reads TGTGCCAGCAGCCCAACCCCCTCCCAAGAGACCCAGTACTTC.

V usage is TRBV28 and J usage is TRBJ1-6; D not certain. The CDR3 spans 14 residues. Germline V lookup: CDR1 MDHEN, CDR2 SYDVKM. V was cut by 2 bases and J by 4 bases, with 6 bases left in between. CDR3 sequence (DNA): TGTGCCAGCAGTTTAATCAGGTATAATTCACCCCTCCACTTT. Its protein product is CASSLIRYNSPLHF.

The chain has TRBV7-6 and TRBJ1-1, with D possibly being TRBD1 (6 bases). The CDR3 is 17 residues long. Trimming took off 5 bases at V and 7 bases at J, with 26 bases between the two ends. CDR1 and CDR2 from the germline V gene are SGHVS and FNYEAQ. The CDR3 spells CASSLNGGGGAVGEAFF. CDR3 in DNA: TGTGCCAGCAGCCTCAATGGCGGTGGGGGGGCCGTAGGTGAAGCTTTCTTT.

The J gene is TRBJ2-5, the V gene TRBV7-9; a possible D gene is TRBD2 (6 bases). Per the germline V gene, CDR1 is SEHNR and CDR2 is FQNEAQ (reference sequence). V was clipped by 1 base and J by 2 bases, with 23 bases between them. The CDR3 extends over 19 amino acids. CDR3 protein: CASSLEGGGTGVRQETQYF. The CDR3 DNA is TGTGCCAGCAGCTTAGAAGGAGGAGGGACGGGAGTGAGGCAAGAGACCCAGTACTTC.

The J gene is TRBJ1-4, the V gene TRBV27; 7 nucleotides agree with TRBD1. The trim removed 6 bases at V and 8 bases at J, leaving 6 bases unmatched. The germline gives CDR1 MNHEY, CDR2 SMNVEV (reference sequence). This CDR3 is 13 amino acids long. As DNA, the CDR3 is TGTGCCAGCAGGAGGGGGCTGGAGGAAAAACTGTTTTTT. Translation: CASRRGLEEKLFF. The complete variable domain, with remaining parts taken from reference TRBV27 and TRBJ1-4, reads EAQVTQNPRYLITVTGKKLTVTCSQNMNHEYMSWYRQDPGLGLRQIYYSMNVEVTDKGDVPEGYKVSRKEKRNFPLILESPSPNQTSLYFCASRRGLEEKLFFGSGTQLSVL.

The rearrangement joins TRBV28 to TRBJ2-4; D is ambiguous. This CDR3 has 14 amino acids. V was shortened by 6 bases and J by 0 bases, with 9 bases between the two germline ends. CDR1 MDHEN and CDR2 SYDVKM come from the germline V gene. CDR3 amino acids: CASSLHGAKNIQYF. CDR3 sequence (DNA): TGTGCCAGCAGCCTACATGGAGCCAAAAACATTCAGTACTTC.

J is TRBJ1-4 and V is TRBV7-6; no clear D. Germline-derived CDR1 and CDR2 are SGHVS and FNYEAQ. V lost 4 bases, J lost 8 bases, and 17 bases lay in between. This CDR3 contains 15 residues. The CDR3 DNA sequence: TGTGCCAGCAGCTCCCTCAACGGGGAGGAGGAAAAACTGTTTTTT. The encoded protein is CASSSLNGEEEKLFF.

V is TRBV28 and J is TRBJ1-2; D is uncertain. The CDR3 is 10 residues long. V lost 7 bases, J lost 2 bases, and 2 bases lay in between. CDR1 is MDHEN and CDR2 is SYDVKM in the germline V gene. For the CDR3, the DNA is TGTGCCAGCACCAACTATGGCTACACCTTC. This translates into CASTNYGYTF.

The rearrangement links TRBV5-4 to TRBJ2-3; D not resolved. The V gene's germline CDR1 is SGHNT and CDR2 YYREEE (reference sequence). The CDR3 runs to 11 residues. Trimming stripped 1 base from V and 6 bases from J, with 3 bases between. CDR3 in amino acids: CASSLRDTQYF. The CDR3 coding sequence is TGTGCCAGCAGCTTGAGGGATACGCAGTATTTT.

The chain recombines TRBV7-2 with TRBJ2-5; TRBD2 matches at 8 bases. Trimming took 5 bases from V and 4 from J; bases not matched to a gene: 18. CDR3 length equals 18 residues. The germline gives CDR1 SGHTA, CDR2 FQGNSA. CDR3 coding DNA: TGTGCCAGCAGCCCCCGGGGGGCTAGCGGGCTAAGGGGAGAGACCCAGTACTTC. Its protein product is CASSPRGASGLRGETQYF.

The J gene is TRBJ1-5, the V gene TRBV19, with D possibly being TRBD1 (5 bases). The V and J ends lost 5 bases and 9 bases respectively, with 11 bases between them. This CDR3 is 12 amino acids long. Germline V lookup: CDR1 LNHDA, CDR2 SQIVND (reference sequence). The chain's CDR3 is CASSPRDGPQHF. The CDR3, as DNA: TGTGCCAGTAGTCCCCGGGACGGGCCCCAGCATTTT.

The chain employs TRBV27 and TRBJ2-2; tentatively, D is TRBD1 (5 bases). Germline V gene lookup returns CDR1 MNHEY and CDR2 SMNVEV (reference sequence). Trimming pared 5 bases from V and 6 bases from J, leaving 13 bases between. The CDR3 loop spans 14 amino acids. The CDR3 bases are TGTGCCAGCAGTCCAGGGTATAGAGCCGGGGAGCTGTTTTTT. Its protein is CASSPGYRAGELFF.